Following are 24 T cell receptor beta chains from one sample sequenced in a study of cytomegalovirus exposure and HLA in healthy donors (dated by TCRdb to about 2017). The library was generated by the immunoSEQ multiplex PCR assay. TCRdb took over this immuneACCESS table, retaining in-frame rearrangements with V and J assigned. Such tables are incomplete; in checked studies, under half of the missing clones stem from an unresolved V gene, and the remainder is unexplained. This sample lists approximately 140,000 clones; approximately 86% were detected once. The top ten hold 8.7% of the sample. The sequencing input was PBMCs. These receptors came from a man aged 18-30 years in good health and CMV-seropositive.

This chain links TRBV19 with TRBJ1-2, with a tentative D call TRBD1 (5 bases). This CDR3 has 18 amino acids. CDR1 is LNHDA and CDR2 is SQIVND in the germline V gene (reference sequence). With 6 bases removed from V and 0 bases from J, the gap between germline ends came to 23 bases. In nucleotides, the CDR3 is TGTGCCAGTAGCCCAGACAGTGGTACACCAATGTCTAACTATGGCTACACCTTC. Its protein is CASSPDSGTPMSNYGYTF.

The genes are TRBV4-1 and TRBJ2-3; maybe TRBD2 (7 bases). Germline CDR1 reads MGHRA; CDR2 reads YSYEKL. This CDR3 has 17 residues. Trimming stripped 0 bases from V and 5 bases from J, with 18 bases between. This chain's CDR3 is CASSQDWAGASGDTQYF. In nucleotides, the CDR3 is TGCGCCAGCAGCCAAGATTGGGCGGGGGCCTCGGGAGATACGCAGTATTTT.

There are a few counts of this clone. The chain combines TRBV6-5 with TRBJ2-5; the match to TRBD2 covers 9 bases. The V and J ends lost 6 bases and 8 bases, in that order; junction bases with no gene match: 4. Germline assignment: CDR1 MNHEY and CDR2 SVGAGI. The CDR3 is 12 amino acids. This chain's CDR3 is CASRTSGETQYF. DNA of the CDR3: TGTGCCAGCAGGACTAGCGGAGAAACCCAGTACTTC.

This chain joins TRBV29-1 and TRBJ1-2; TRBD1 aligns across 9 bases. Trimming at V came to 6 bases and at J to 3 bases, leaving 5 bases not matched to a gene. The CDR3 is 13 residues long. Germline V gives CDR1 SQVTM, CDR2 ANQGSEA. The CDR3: CSVNRGPDYGYTF. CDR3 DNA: TGCAGCGTGAACAGGGGGCCCGACTATGGCTACACCTTC. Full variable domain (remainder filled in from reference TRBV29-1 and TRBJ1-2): SAVISQKPSRDICQRGTSLTIQCQVDSQVTMMFWYRQQPGQSLTLIATANQGSEATYESGFVIDKFPISRPNLTFSTLTVSNMSPEDSSIYLCSVNRGPDYGYTFGSGTRLTVV.

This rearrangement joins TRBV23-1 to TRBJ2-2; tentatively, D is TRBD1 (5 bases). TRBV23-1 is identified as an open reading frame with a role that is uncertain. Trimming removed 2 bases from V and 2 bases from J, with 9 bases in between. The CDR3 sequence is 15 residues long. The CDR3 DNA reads TGCGCCAGCAGTCAAGGCAGGGCTAACACCGGGGAGCTGTTTTTT. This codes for CASSQGRANTGELFF.

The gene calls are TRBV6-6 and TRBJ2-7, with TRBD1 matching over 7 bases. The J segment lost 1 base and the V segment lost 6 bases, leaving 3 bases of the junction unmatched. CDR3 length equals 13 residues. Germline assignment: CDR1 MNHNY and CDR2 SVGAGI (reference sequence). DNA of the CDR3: TGTGCCAGCAGACCGGGACAGTCCTACGAGCAGTACTTC. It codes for CASRPGQSYEQYF.

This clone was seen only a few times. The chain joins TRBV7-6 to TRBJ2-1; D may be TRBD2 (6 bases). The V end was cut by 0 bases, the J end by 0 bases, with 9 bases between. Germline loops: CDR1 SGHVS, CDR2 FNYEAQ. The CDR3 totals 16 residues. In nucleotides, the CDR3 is TGTGCCAGCAGCTTAGCGTACGGGAGCTCCTACAATGAGCAGTTCTTC. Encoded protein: CASSLAYGSSYNEQFF. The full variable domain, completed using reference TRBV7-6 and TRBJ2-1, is GAGVSQSPRYKVTKRGQDVALRCDPISGHVSLYWYRQALGQGPEFLTYFNYEAQQDKSGLPNDRFSAERPEGSISTLTIQRTEQRDSAMYRCASSLAYGSSYNEQFFGPGTRLTVL.

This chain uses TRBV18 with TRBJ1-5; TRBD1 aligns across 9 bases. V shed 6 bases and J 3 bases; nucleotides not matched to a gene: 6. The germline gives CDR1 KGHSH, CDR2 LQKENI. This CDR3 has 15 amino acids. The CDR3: CASSPRTGDNQPQHF. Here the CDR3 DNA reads TGTGCCAGCTCCCCTAGGACAGGGGACAATCAGCCCCAGCATTTT.

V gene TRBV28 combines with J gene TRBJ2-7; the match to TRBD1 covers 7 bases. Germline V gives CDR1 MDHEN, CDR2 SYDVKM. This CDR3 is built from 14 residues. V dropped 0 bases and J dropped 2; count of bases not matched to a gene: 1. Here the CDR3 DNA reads TGTGCCAGCAGTTTATGGCAGGGGGCCTACGAGCAGTACTTC. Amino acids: CASSLWQGAYEQYF.

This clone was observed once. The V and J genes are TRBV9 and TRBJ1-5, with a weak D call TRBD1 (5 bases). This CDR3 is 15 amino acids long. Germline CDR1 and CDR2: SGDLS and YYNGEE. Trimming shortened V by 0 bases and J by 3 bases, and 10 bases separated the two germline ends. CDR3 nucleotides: TGTGCCAGCAGCGTAGGGCAGGGTAACAATCAGCCCCAGCATTTT. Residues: CASSVGQGNNQPQHF.

The CDR3 DNA is TGTGCCGCAGCAGCCCTAGCGGGCTCCTACGAGCAGTACTTC. It encodes CAAAALAGSYEQYF. The V gene is TRBV11-2, the J gene TRBJ2-7, with 8 bases aligning to TRBD2. Losses at the gene ends were 11 bases for V and 0 bases for J; bases not matched to a gene: 9. Germline lookup yields CDR1 SGHAT and CDR2 FQNNGV. The length of the CDR3 is 14 residues.

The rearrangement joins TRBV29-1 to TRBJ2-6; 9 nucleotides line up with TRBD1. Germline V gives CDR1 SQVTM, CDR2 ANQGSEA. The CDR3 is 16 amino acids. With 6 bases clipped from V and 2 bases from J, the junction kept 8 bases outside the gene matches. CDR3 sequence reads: CSVASTGGAGANVLTF. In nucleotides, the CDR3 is TGCAGCGTGGCGTCAACAGGGGGCGCTGGGGCCAACGTCCTGACTTTC.

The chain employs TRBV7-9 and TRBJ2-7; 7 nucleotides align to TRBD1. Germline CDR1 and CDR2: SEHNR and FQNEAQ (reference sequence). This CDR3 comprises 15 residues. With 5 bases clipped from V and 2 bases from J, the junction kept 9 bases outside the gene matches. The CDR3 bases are TGTGCCAGCAGCACCGACAGGGAACGTCCCTACGAGCAGTACTTC. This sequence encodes CASSTDRERPYEQYF.

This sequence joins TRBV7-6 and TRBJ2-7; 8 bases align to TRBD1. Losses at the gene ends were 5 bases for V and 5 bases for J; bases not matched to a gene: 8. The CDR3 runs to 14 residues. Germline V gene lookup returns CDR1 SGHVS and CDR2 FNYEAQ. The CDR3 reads CASSRRQGWDEQYF. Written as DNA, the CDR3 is TGTGCCAGCAGCCGAAGACAGGGGTGGGACGAGCAGTACTTC.

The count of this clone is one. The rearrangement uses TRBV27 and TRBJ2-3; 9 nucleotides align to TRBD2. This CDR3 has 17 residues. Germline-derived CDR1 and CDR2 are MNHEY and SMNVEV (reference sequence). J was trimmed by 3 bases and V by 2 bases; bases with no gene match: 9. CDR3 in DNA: TGTGCCAGCAGTTTAACCGAGGAGCGGGGGGCTACAGATACGCAGTATTTT. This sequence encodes CASSLTEERGATDTQYF.

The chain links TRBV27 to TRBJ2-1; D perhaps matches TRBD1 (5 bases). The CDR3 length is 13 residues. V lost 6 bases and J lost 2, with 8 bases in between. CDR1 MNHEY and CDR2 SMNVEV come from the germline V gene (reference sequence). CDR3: CASRGRPYNEQFF. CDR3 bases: TGTGCCAGCAGGGGGCGTCCCTACAATGAGCAGTTCTTC.

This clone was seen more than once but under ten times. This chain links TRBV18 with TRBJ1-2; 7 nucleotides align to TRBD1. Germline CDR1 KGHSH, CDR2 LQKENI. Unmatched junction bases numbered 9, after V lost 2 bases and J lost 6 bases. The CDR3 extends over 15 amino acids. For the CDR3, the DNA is TGTGCCAGCTCACCAAGTATGACAGGGATGGATGGCTACACCTTC. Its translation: CASSPSMTGMDGYTF. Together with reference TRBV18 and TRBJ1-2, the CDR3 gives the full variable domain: NAGVMQNPRHLVRRRGQEARLRCSPMKGHSHVYWYRQLPEEGLKFMVYLQKENIIDESGMPKERFSAEFPKEGPSILRIQQVVRGDSAAYFCASSPSMTGMDGYTFGSGTRLTVV.

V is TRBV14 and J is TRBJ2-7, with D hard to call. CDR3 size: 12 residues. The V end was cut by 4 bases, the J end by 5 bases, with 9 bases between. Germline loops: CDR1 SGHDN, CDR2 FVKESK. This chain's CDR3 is CASSRGWNEQYF. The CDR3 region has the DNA TGTGCCAGCAGCCGCGGATGGAACGAGCAGTACTTC. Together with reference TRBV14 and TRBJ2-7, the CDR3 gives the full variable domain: EAGVTQFPSHSVIEKGQTVTLRCDPISGHDNLYWYRRVMGKEIKFLLHFVKESKQDESGMPNNRFLAERTGGTYSTLKVQPAELEDSGVYFCASSRGWNEQYFGPGTRLTVT.

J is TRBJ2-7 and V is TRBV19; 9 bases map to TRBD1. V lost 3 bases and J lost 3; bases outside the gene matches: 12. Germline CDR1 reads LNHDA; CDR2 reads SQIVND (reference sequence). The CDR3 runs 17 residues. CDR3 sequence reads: CASSILKGQGGNYEQYF. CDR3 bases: TGTGCCAGTAGTATTCTAAAGGGACAGGGAGGGAACTACGAGCAGTACTTC.

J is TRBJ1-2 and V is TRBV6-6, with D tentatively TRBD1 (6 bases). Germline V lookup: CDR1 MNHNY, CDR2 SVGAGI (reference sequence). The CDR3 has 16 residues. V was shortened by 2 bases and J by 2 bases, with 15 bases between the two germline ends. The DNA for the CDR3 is TGTGCCAGCAGTTACCCAGGACAGTACCAAAACTATGGCTACACCTTC. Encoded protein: CASSYPGQYQNYGYTF.

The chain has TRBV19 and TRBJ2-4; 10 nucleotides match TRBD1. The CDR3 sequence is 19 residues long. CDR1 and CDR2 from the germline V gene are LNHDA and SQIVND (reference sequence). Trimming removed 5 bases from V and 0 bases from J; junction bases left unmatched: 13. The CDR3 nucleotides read TGTGCCAGTAGTGATCGGACAGGGGGTATGAAGATAGCCAAAAACATTCAGTACTTC. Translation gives CASSDRTGGMKIAKNIQYF.

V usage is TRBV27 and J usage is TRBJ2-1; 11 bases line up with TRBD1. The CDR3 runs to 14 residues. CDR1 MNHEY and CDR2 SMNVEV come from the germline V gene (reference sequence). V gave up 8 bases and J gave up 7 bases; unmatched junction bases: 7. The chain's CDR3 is CASGWTGGRNEQFF. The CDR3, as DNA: TGTGCCAGCGGGTGGACAGGGGGCAGGAATGAGCAGTTCTTC.

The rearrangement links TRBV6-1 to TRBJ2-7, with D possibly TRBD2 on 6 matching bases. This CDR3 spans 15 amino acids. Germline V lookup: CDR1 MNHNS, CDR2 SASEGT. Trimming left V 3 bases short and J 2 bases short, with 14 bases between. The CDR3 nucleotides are TGTGCCAGCAGTGACCCTAGGACGGGAGCCTACGAGCAGTACTTC. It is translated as CASSDPRTGAYEQYF.

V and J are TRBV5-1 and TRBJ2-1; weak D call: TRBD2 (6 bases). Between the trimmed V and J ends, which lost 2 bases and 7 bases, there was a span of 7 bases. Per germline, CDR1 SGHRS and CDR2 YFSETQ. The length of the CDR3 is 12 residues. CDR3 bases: TGCGCCAGCAGCTTAAGCGGGAATGAGCAGTTCTTC. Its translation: CASSLSGNEQFF.